The clone carrying this T cell receptor (beta chain) has a single count. Its specificity is not known. Looked up from germline, CDR1 is SGDLS and CDR2 is YYNGEE. CDR3 length equals 14 residues. V trimming: 3 bases; J trimming: 7 bases; junction bases outside the gene matches: 6. These data belong to a study of T cells in tumors after PD-1 blockade. Across the study: Patients had no prior checkpoint blockade, systemic immunosuppressants, or anti-cancer therapy within 4 weeks. A subset received ongoing vismodegib 150 mg daily alongside anti-PD-1 therapy. Treatment was either pembrolizumab 200 mg every 3 weeks or cemiplimab 350 mg every 2 weeks.

Broader study findings: Some novel exhausted tumor clones appeared in pre-treatment blood, suggesting peripheral recruitment.

TCRdb's copy holds only in-frame clones and misses some; the assay was immunoSEQ multiplex PCR. The sample yields nearly 25,000 clones, roughly four fifths seen once. Sequencing used PBMCs, obtained after anti-PD-1 treatment. V gene TRBV9 combines with J gene TRBJ2-7; 11 nucleotides align to TRBD1. The sequence was collected from a human donor with basal cell carcinoma. The chain's CDR3 is CASSERTGGSEQYF. The CDR3 region has the DNA TGTGCCAGCAGCGAGAGGACAGGGGGCAGTGAGCAGTACTTC.